The present T cell receptor (beta chain) was sequenced within a study of pediatric ulcerative colitis. Whole-study findings and limits: No controls had the two rectal clonotypes shared by ulcerative colitis patients. Substantially fewer templates came from a couple of patients' blood samples.

The assay was run at survey level. Sequencing was performed with immunoSEQ multiplex PCR; in TCRdb, only in-frame clones are kept and a portion is missing. Of more than 50,000 clones in the sample, 80% to 90% were seen once. CDR1 GTSNPN and CDR2 SVGIG come from the germline V gene (reference sequence). The CDR3 loop spans 12 amino acids. Germline trimming cut 3 bases from V and 7 bases from J; bases unmatched to any gene: 6. On this clone itself: Its target is unknown.

Input material: blood. This receptor was obtained from a boy aged 5-17 years who was a control in a study of pediatric ulcerative colitis. The gene calls are TRBV30 and TRBJ2-7; 7 nucleotides match TRBD1. CDR3 sequence reads: CAWSSLDREQYF. CDR3 in DNA: TGTGCCTGGAGCTCCCTGGACAGGGAGCAGTACTTC.